Listed here are 19 T cell receptor beta chains from one sample, sequenced in a study of cytomegalovirus exposure and HLA in healthy donors. Researchers ran the PCR with 60 Vbeta and 13 Jbeta primers. Sequencing was performed with immunoSEQ multiplex PCR; in TCRdb, only in-frame clones are kept and a portion is missing. The sample has 150,000 to 200,000 clones; around 83% are singletons. Sequencing was performed on PBMCs. Receptor source: a woman aged 45-65 years in good health and CMV-seropositive.

J is TRBJ1-2 and V is TRBV5-8; D uncertain. CDR1 and CDR2 from the germline V gene are SGHTS and YDEGEE. CDR3 length equals 14 residues. Trimming took off 1 base at V and 7 bases at J, with 14 bases between the two ends. Here the CDR3 DNA reads TGTGCCAGCAGCTTGTACTCGTTGACACTTGGCTACACCTTC. This codes for CASSLYSLTLGYTF. The complete variable domain, with remaining parts taken from reference TRBV5-8 and TRBJ1-2, reads EAGVTQSPTHLIKTRGQQATLRCSPISGHTSVYWYQQALGLGLQFLLWYDEGEERNRGNFPPRFSGRQFPNYSSELNVNALELEDSALYLCASSLYSLTLGYTFGSGTRLTVV.

The chain has TRBV6-1 and TRBJ1-2; 9 bases line up with TRBD1. Germline CDR1 and CDR2: MNHNS and SASEGT. V was pared by 7 bases and J by 7 bases, with 4 bases of the junction left unmatched. The CDR3 covers 12 residues. CDR3 DNA sequence: TGTGCCAGCACACAGGGGGCGGGTGGCTACACCTTC. It encodes CASTQGAGGYTF.

Here the CDR3 DNA reads TGCGCCAGCACCCCCGGGACTAGCACAGATACGCAGTATTTT. Translation: CASTPGTSTDTQYF. The chain has TRBV5-1 and TRBJ2-3; D possibly corresponds to TRBD2 (6 bases). Trimming took off 6 bases at V and 0 bases at J, with 11 bases between the two ends. The CDR3 totals 14 residues. The germline V gene has CDR1 SGHRS and CDR2 YFSETQ. Filled out from reference TRBV5-1 and TRBJ2-3, the complete variable domain reads KAGVTQTPRYLIKTRGQQVTLSCSPISGHRSVSWYQQTPGQGLQFLFEYFSETQRNKGNFPGRFSGRQFSNSRSEMNVSTLELGDSALYLCASTPGTSTDTQYFGPGTRLTVL.

A single count supports this clone. The chain joins TRBV6-1 to TRBJ2-7; 7 bases match TRBD1. V gave up 5 bases and J gave up 4 bases; unmatched junction bases: 2. This CDR3 has 12 amino acids. CDR1 and CDR2 from the germline V gene are MNHNS and SASEGT. The chain's CDR3 is CASSPQGYEQYF. CDR3 coding DNA: TGTGCCAGCAGTCCACAGGGGTACGAGCAGTACTTC.

The rearrangement uses TRBV6-1 and TRBJ2-7, with 10 bases matching TRBD1. CDR3 length: 14 residues. V shed 6 bases, J shed 5 bases, and the junction held 7 bases outside the gene matches. The germline V gene has CDR1 MNHNS and CDR2 SASEGT. CDR3 in amino acids: CASRPGTGVHEQYF. The CDR3 nucleotides read TGTGCCAGCAGACCCGGGACAGGGGTTCACGAGCAGTACTTC.

V is TRBV18 and J is TRBJ2-1; weak D call: TRBD2 (7 bases). V dropped 0 bases and J dropped 5 bases, with 11 bases sitting between them. Per germline, CDR1 KGHSH and CDR2 LQKENI. The CDR3 loop spans 15 amino acids. In DNA form, the CDR3 reads TGTGCCAGCTCACCACCAAGCGGGGACAACAATGAGCAGTTCTTC. It is translated as CASSPPSGDNNEQFF.

The chain couples TRBV6-5 to TRBJ1-4, with 8 bases that match TRBD1. The germline V gene encodes CDR1 MNHEY and CDR2 SVGAGI. CDR3 length: 15 amino acids. The V segment lost 6 bases and the J segment 3 bases; nucleotides outside the gene matches: 6. CDR3 nucleotides: TGTGCCAGCAGGGCCGGGACAGGTGCTAATGAAAAACTGTTTTTT. Protein: CASRAGTGANEKLFF.

This clone was observed a single time. The chain is built from TRBV28 and TRBJ2-3; no definite D call. The germline gives CDR1 MDHEN, CDR2 SYDVKM. V shed 3 bases and J shed 5 bases, with 12 bases lying between them. CDR3 length: 14 amino acids. Here the CDR3 reads CASSLARLIDTQYF. CDR3 nucleotide sequence: TGTGCCAGCAGTTTGGCTAGGCTAATAGATACGCAGTATTTT.

The count of this clone is one. Its ends do not fully match the called genes, so a read error is possible. V gene TRBV7-8 combines with J gene TRBJ2-4, with D perhaps TRBD1 (6 bases). The CDR3 loop spans 14 amino acids. CDR1 is SGHVS, CDR2 FQNEAQ, per germline. The CDR3 spells CASSLGGPKSIQYF. DNA for the CDR3: TGTGCCAGCAGCTTAGGGGGGCCGAAAAGCATTCAGTACTTC.

The CDR3 bases are TGTGCCAGCAGTTACTCAACAGGGGTGGAGACCCAGTACTTC. Translating it yields CASSYSTGVETQYF. The chain employs TRBV6-6 and TRBJ2-5, with 7 bases fitting TRBD1. In germline, CDR1 is MNHNY, CDR2 SVGAGI (reference sequence). This CDR3 region has 14 residues. J gave up 5 bases and V 0 bases, and 3 bases lay outside the gene matches.

J is TRBJ2-5 and V is TRBV28; 11 bases map to TRBD1. The CDR3 covers 15 residues. V shed 6 bases and J 5 bases; nucleotides not matched to a gene: 8. Germline V gene lookup returns CDR1 MDHEN and CDR2 SYDVKM. CDR3 nucleotide sequence: TGTGCCAGCAGGGACAGGGGGCGGATGATGGAGACCCAGTACTTC. Translated, it gives CASRDRGRMMETQYF.

V and J are TRBV19 and TRBJ1-2; TRBD1 matches 8 bases. Germline V gives CDR1 LNHDA, CDR2 SQIVND (reference sequence). The ends lost 5 bases at V and 4 bases at J; junction bases unmatched: 9. This CDR3 is 15 amino acids long. CDR3 nucleotide sequence: TGTGCCAGTAGTCTCCGGACAGGGTCCTCCTATGGCTACACCTTC. Translation: CASSLRTGSSYGYTF.

The CDR3: CASSPLRGQGGDTQYF. Written as DNA, the CDR3 is TGCGCCAGCAGCCCGCTGAGGGGGCAGGGGGGAGATACGCAGTATTTT. This chain joins TRBV5-1 and TRBJ2-3; D possibly corresponds to TRBD1 (7 bases). Looked up from germline, CDR1 is SGHRS and CDR2 is YFSETQ. This CDR3 has 16 amino acids. Trimming took off 4 bases at V and 5 bases at J, with 20 bases between the two ends.

This sequence joins TRBV2 and TRBJ1-5; perhaps TRBD1 as D (6 bases). Trimming stripped 3 bases from V and 4 bases from J, with 10 bases between. CDR3 size: 14 residues. The germline V gene has CDR1 SNHLY and CDR2 FYNNEI. For the CDR3, the DNA is TGTGCCAGCAGTGAGCTCCAGGGGAATCAGCCCCAGCATTTT. Amino acid sequence: CASSELQGNQPQHF.

This chain connects TRBV7-7 to TRBJ2-5; 9 nucleotides match TRBD2. There are 14 residues in the CDR3. Germline V gene data show CDR1 as SSHAT and CDR2 as FNYEAQ (reference sequence). V gave up 7 bases and J gave up 2 bases; unmatched junction bases: 5. The CDR3 coding sequence is TGTGCCAGCACCCGACTAGCGGAACAAGAGACCCAGTACTTC. It translates to CASTRLAEQETQYF.

V and J are TRBV6-5 and TRBJ2-3; 7 positions match TRBD2. The CDR3 has 15 residues. CDR1 is MNHEY and CDR2 is SVGAGI in the germline V gene. V was pared by 6 bases and J by 2 bases, with 8 bases of the junction left unmatched. The CDR3 bases are TGTGCCAGCAGCCTGAGCGGGATGAACACAGATACGCAGTATTTT. It encodes CASSLSGMNTDTQYF.

The DNA of the CDR3 is TGTGCCAGCAGCTTAGCTTGGCAGGGGAACACTGAAGCTTTCTTT. It translates to CASSLAWQGNTEAFF. The chain couples TRBV7-9 to TRBJ1-1; a possible D gene is TRBD1 (5 bases). The CDR3 contains 15 residues. Per germline, CDR1 SEHNR and CDR2 FQNEAQ (reference sequence). Trimming took off 0 bases at V and 1 base at J, with 9 bases between the two ends.

CDR3 region: CAWGWGGESGNQPQHF. CDR3 bases: TGTGCCTGGGGGTGGGGGGGGGAATCGGGCAATCAGCCCCAGCATTTT. This chain joins TRBV30 and TRBJ1-5, with TRBD1 as a possible D gene (5 bases). This CDR3 is 16 amino acids long. The V gene's germline CDR1 is GTSNPN and CDR2 SVGIG (reference sequence). Trimming cost V 5 bases and J 2 bases, with 19 bases left between them. Supplemented by reference TRBV30 and TRBJ1-5, the full variable domain reads SQTIHQWPATLVQPVGSPLSLECTVEGTSNPNLYWYRQAAGRGLQLLFYSVGIGQISSEVPQNLSASRPQDRQFILSSKKLLLSDSGFYLCAWGWGGESGNQPQHFGDGTRLSIL.

The V and J genes are TRBV28 and TRBJ2-6; D remains unclear. The germline V gene encodes CDR1 MDHEN and CDR2 SYDVKM. V gave up 7 bases and J gave up 3 bases, with 13 bases separating them. CDR3 length equals 15 residues. The CDR3 DNA reads as TGTGCCAGCAACCAACAACGCGGTGGGGCCAACGTCCTGACTTTC. Residues: CASNQQRGGANVLTF.